What follows are 27 T cell receptor beta chains derived from one specimen sequenced in a study of metastatic and nonmetastatic thyroid tumors. Thyroid surgery was preceded by no treatment in any patient. MiXCR re-clonotyped the PCR reads for TCRdb. This sample carries under 55,000 clones, around a sixth of them seen once, and the ten largest clones take under 3%. The sample was blood. The receptors derive from a female donor with papillary thyroid cancer or a benign thyroid nodule (not recorded which). Some clones in this sample may be carry-over from other donors' samples.

As for this clone: An end of the junction differs from the germline gene, which may be a read error. This sequence joins TRBV6-1 and TRBJ2-3, with a possible D match to TRBD1 (5 bases). The CDR3 is made up of 15 amino acids. Germline CDR1 reads MNHNS; CDR2 reads SASEGT. This chain's CDR3 is CASSRTPDSTDMQYF. CDR3 in DNA: TGTGCCAGCAGCCGTACGCCTGACAGCACAGATATGCAGTATTTT.

This clone was seen many times. The chain carries TRBV24-1 and TRBJ2-7, with 9 bases fitting TRBD1. J gave up 3 bases and V 4 bases, and 9 bases lay outside the gene matches. The germline V gene encodes CDR1 KGHDR and CDR2 SFDVKD. CDR3 length: 16 residues. The CDR3, as DNA: TGTGCCACCAGTGACTCAGCGGGACAGGGTCTCTACGAGCAGTACTTC. This translates into CATSDSAGQGLYEQYF.

This clone was observed a handful of times. The chain combines TRBV6-1 with TRBJ2-1; D might be TRBD1 or TRBD2, each matching 6 bases. The CDR3 sequence is 16 residues long. Germline CDR1 MNHNS, CDR2 SASEGT. Trimming left V 6 bases short and J 2 bases short, with 17 bases between. CDR3 DNA sequence: TGTGCCAGCAGCCCTCTCAGGGGACTGCCCTACAATGAGCAGTTCTTC. The encoded protein is CASSPLRGLPYNEQFF.

This clone was picked up many times. The chain recombines TRBV11-3 with TRBJ1-2; no firm D call. The CDR3 runs 15 residues. Germline CDR1 is SGHNT and CDR2 is YENEEA. Trimming shortened V by 0 bases and J by 4 bases, and 12 bases separated the two germline ends. The CDR3 bases are TGTGCCAGCAGCTTAGATCAGGTGCAAGCCTATGGCTACACCTTC. This translates into CASSLDQVQAYGYTF.

As to this clone: The germline gene is not matched at one end of the junction; a read error may be the cause. The gene calls are TRBV19 and TRBJ2-1; 10 bases are shared with TRBD2. Per the germline V gene, CDR1 is LNHDA and CDR2 is SQIVND (reference sequence). This CDR3 spans 16 amino acids. The CDR3 is CASSIVDSGRRGEQLF. In nucleotides, the CDR3 is TGTGCCAGTAGTATAGTTGATAGCGGGAGGCGCGGGGAGCAGTTGTTC.

A remark on this clone: At one of its ends the junction is not consistent with the germline gene, which may arise from a read error. The J gene is TRBJ2-7, the V gene TRBV28; D might be TRBD1 (6 bases). Germline CDR1 is MDHEN and CDR2 is SYDVKM. This CDR3 comprises 16 residues. The chain's CDR3 is CAISSTYRDISYEQYF. The CDR3, as DNA: TGTGCCATCAGTTCTACCTACCGGGACATTTCCTACGAGCAGTACTTC.

Worth noting for this clone: The junction departs from the called germline gene at one end, perhaps through a read error. The J gene is TRBJ1-3, the V gene TRBV20-1, with D possibly TRBD1 on 5 matching bases. This CDR3 region has 15 residues. Germline V gene sequence: CDR1 DFQATT, CDR2 SNEGSKA (reference sequence). The CDR3 DNA reads as TGCAGCGCAAATCCCGGGGCGCTCTCTGGTAACACCATATATTTT. Its protein product is CSANPGALSGNTIYF.

This clone was detected only once. The chain recombines TRBV30 with TRBJ2-2; D unresolved. Germline lookup yields CDR1 GTSNPN and CDR2 SVGIG (reference sequence). The V end lost 0 bases, the J end lost 7 bases, and 6 bases lay between the germline ends. This CDR3 is built from 12 residues. In DNA, the CDR3 is TGTGCCTGGAGTGTATTTGGCGGGGAGCTGTTTTTT. Amino acids: CAWSVFGGELFF.

In its sample, this clone was seen many times. This chain uses TRBV6-1 with TRBJ2-3; 8 bases are shared with TRBD1. The CDR3 spans 14 residues. Per germline, CDR1 MNHNS and CDR2 SASEGT. V trimming: 5 bases; J trimming: 1 base; junction bases outside the gene matches: 2. As DNA, the CDR3 is TGTGCCAGCAGTCTGACAGGGGGCACAGATACGCAGTATTTT. Its protein product is CASSLTGGTDTQYF.

This clone was recorded at least ten times. This chain joins TRBV28 and TRBJ1-2; 7 nucleotides align to TRBD1. Germline-derived CDR1 and CDR2 are MDHEN and SYDVKM. The CDR3 sequence is 15 residues long. With V trimmed by 6 bases and J by 4 bases, 11 bases remained unmatched. Here the CDR3 DNA reads TGTGCCAGCAGCTCTGGGCAGGGGGGTAGCTATGGCTACACCTTC. This translates into CASSSGQGGSYGYTF.

The sample holds many counts of this clone. V is TRBV18 and J is TRBJ1-4; D might be TRBD1 (5 bases). CDR3 length: 13 residues. V was trimmed by 5 bases and J by 6 bases, leaving 10 bases between them. The germline CDR1 and CDR2 sequences are KGHSH and LQKENI. This CDR3 reads CASSLGVHEKLFF. In DNA form, the CDR3 reads TGTGCCAGCTCATTGGGGGTTCATGAAAAACTGTTTTTT.

This clone was counted many times. The chain employs TRBV20-1 and TRBJ1-5, with 7 bases matching TRBD1. CDR1 and CDR2 from the germline V gene are DFQATT and SNEGSKA (reference sequence). Trimming took 4 bases from V and 1 from J; bases not matched to a gene: 13. The CDR3 extends over 17 amino acids. The CDR3 spells CSATRPQQGISNQPQHF. Written as DNA, the CDR3 is TGCAGTGCTACCCGACCACAACAGGGGATAAGCAATCAGCCCCAGCATTTT.

This clone was seen more than once but under ten times. This chain uses TRBV6-1 with TRBJ2-7; no clear D. From germline, CDR1 is MNHNS and CDR2 SASEGT. The CDR3 is 12 residues long. The V end was cut by 7 bases, the J end by 5 bases, with 12 bases between. CDR3 loop: CASMDRVNEQYF. CDR3 nucleotide sequence: TGTGCCAGCATGGATCGAGTTAACGAGCAGTACTTC.

There are many counts of this clone. The same CDR3 is also encoded by other DNA sequences in this sample. The chain links TRBV28 to TRBJ1-6; D unresolved. The CDR3 runs to 14 residues. The germline V gene has CDR1 MDHEN and CDR2 SYDVKM. Trimming took off 3 bases at V and 5 bases at J, with 8 bases between the two ends. CDR3 coding DNA: TGTGCCAGCAGTTTTAGGGAGGATAATTCACCCCTCCACTTT. It yields the protein CASSFREDNSPLHF.

In the case of this clone: One end of the junction varies from germline; a read error may be responsible. This chain uses TRBV30 with TRBJ2-1; D perhaps matches TRBD2 (6 bases). The V gene's germline CDR1 is GTSNPN and CDR2 SVGIG (reference sequence). The CDR3 has 16 residues. The CDR3 bases are TGTGACTGGAAAGGGCTAGGAGGGCACCGGTACAATGAGCAGTTCTTC. The encoded protein is CDWKGLGGHRYNEQFF.

The chain carries TRBV9 and TRBJ2-1; 7 positions match TRBD1. The ends lost 4 bases at V and 1 base at J; junction bases unmatched: 5. The CDR3 sequence is 15 residues long. Per the germline V gene, CDR1 is SGDLS and CDR2 is YYNGEE. The CDR3 coding sequence is TGTGCCAGCAGCCGCCGGGACAGTTCCTACAATGAGCAGTTCTTC. Amino acids: CASSRRDSSYNEQFF.

Notes on this clone: It may be a read error: a sequence one base away is much more abundant. Within the sample, other DNA sequences also encode this same CDR3. This sequence joins TRBV3-1 and TRBJ2-2, with TRBD2 matching over 8 bases. The germline CDR1 and CDR2 sequences are LGHDT and YNNKEL (reference sequence). There are 19 residues in the CDR3. J gave up 3 bases and V 3 bases, and 15 bases lay outside the gene matches. CDR3 sequence: CASSQGLVTRRWDTGELFF. For the CDR3, the DNA is TGTGCCAGCAGCCAGGGACTAGTCACTCGGAGGTGGGACACCGGGGAGCTGTTTTTT.

To note about this clone: One junction end does not reproduce the germline sequence, and a read error may be involved. The chain combines TRBV12-3 or TRBV12-4 with TRBJ2-1; TRBD1 agrees at 7 bases. The CDR3 contains 13 residues. The CDR3 nucleotides are TGTGCCAACAGTTACGGACAGGTCAATGAGCAGTTCTTC. This translates into CANSYGQVNEQFF.

This clone was counted a few times. This chain links TRBV5-5 with TRBJ1-3; D is ambiguous. This CDR3 is 14 amino acids long. Germline V CDR1 and CDR2: SGHKS, YYEKEE (reference sequence). V was clipped by 0 bases and J by 8 bases, with 12 bases between them. The DNA of the CDR3 is TGTGCCAGCAGCTTGGGTTCAGCCCGCGACACCATATATTTT. As protein: CASSLGSARDTIYF.

This clone has a count of ten or more. The same CDR3 also results from other DNA sequences found in this sample. The rearrangement uses TRBV24-1 and TRBJ2-5; D could derive from TRBD1 or TRBD2 (5 bases each). The CDR3 length is 13 residues. Deletions cut 9 bases from V and 4 bases from J, with 14 bases between. The germline V gene has CDR1 KGHDR and CDR2 SFDVKD. CDR3 DNA sequence: TGTGCCACCGGGGACCCCCGGCGAGAGACCCAGTACTTC. This gives the protein CATGDPRRETQYF.

With regard to this clone: One end of the junction is discordant with germline, which a read error may explain. The chain joins TRBV5-1 to TRBJ1-2; 8 bases match TRBD1. The CDR3 runs to 15 residues. Germline CDR1 and CDR2: SGHRS and YFSETQ. The chain's CDR3 is CASSAGTGRIGGCTF. The CDR3 nucleotides read TGCGCCAGCAGCGCCGGGACAGGCCGCATTGGGGGCTGCACATTC.

This clone appeared many times. The chain employs TRBV10-2 and TRBJ2-2; TRBD2 aligns across 10 bases. With 7 bases clipped from V and 1 base from J, the junction kept 3 bases outside the gene matches. There are 15 residues in the CDR3. The germline CDR1 and CDR2 sequences are WSHSY and SAAADI. This CDR3 is CASTRLAGNTGELFF. CDR3 DNA: TGCGCCAGCACGCGACTAGCGGGGAACACCGGGGAGCTGTTTTTT.

In this sample, this clone turned up a few times. This chain connects TRBV6-1 to TRBJ1-2; possible D gene TRBD1, 5 bases. The CDR3 covers 15 residues. Per germline, CDR1 MNHNS and CDR2 SASEGT. Trimming removed 2 bases at V and 10 bases at J, with 20 bases between. CDR3 bases: TGTGCCAGCAGTGAAACGGGGGAGGGAAGCCATGTCTACACCTTC. Translation: CASSETGEGSHVYTF.

This clone has at least ten counts. J is TRBJ2-5 and V is TRBV20-1; tentatively, D is TRBD1 (6 bases). The CDR3 totals 12 residues. The V and J ends lost 2 bases and 13 bases respectively, with 17 bases between them. In germline, CDR1 is DFQATT, CDR2 SNEGSKA (reference sequence). CDR3 coding DNA: TGCAGTGCTAGACTGACAGGCCGCCTGGTGTACTTC. As protein: CSARLTGRLVYF.

Details on this clone: With a much larger clone just one base away, this may be a read error. This chain links TRBV14 with TRBJ2-7; D gene ambiguous. The CDR3 is 13 residues long. Germline CDR1 SGHDN, CDR2 FVKESK. Trimming took 2 bases from V and 3 from J, leaving 8 bases between them. CDR3 sequence reads: CASSQSSLYEQYF. CDR3 sequence (DNA): TGTGCCAGCAGCCAATCCAGCCTCTACGAGCAGTACTTC.

Turning to this clone: A much larger clonotype is one base distant, so this may be a read error. V usage is TRBV29-1 and J usage is TRBJ2-6; D remains ambiguous. Per the germline V gene, CDR1 is SQVTM and CDR2 is ANQGSEA. The CDR3 is made up of 14 amino acids. As DNA, the CDR3 is TGCAGCGTTCGACGAACCTCTGGGTCCAACGTCCTGACTTTC. It encodes CSVRRTSGSNVLTF.

In this sample, this clone turned up a few times. The chain recombines TRBV9 with TRBJ1-1; D not certain. CDR3 length: 15 residues. Per germline, CDR1 SGDLS and CDR2 YYNGEE. V was trimmed by 0 bases and J by 0 bases, leaving 9 bases between them. The CDR3 loop is CASSVGSDMNTEAFF. CDR3 in DNA: TGTGCCAGCAGCGTAGGGTCCGACATGAACACTGAAGCTTTCTTT.